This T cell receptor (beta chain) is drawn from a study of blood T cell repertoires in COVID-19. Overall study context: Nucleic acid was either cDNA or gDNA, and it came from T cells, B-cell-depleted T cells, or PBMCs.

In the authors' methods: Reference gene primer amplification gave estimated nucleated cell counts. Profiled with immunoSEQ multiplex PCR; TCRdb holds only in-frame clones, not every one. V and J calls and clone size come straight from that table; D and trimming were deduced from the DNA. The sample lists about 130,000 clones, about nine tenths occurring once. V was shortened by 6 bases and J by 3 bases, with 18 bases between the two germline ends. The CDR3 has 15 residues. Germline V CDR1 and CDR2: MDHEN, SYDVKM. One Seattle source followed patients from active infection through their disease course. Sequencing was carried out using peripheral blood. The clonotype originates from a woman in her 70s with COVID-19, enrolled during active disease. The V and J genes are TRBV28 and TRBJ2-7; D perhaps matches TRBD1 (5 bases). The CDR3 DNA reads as TGTGCCAGCAGGGATCAGTGGGCAGGGCTCTACGAGCAGTACTTC. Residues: CASRDQWAGLYEQYF.